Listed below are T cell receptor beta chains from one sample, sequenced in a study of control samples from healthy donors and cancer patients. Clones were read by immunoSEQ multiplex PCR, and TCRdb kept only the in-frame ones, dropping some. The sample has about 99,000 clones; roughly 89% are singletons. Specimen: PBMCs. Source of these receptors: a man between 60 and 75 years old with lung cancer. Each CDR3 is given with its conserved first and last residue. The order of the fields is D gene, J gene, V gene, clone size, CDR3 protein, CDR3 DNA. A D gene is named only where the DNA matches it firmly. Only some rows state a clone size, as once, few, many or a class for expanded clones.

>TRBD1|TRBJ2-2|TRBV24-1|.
CATSAAGQGNTGELFF
TGTGCCACCAGTGCGGCCGGACAGGGGAACACCGGGGAGCTGTTTTTT
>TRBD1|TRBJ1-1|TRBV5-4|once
CASSTGGTEAFF
TGTGCCAGCAGCACAGGGGGCACTGAAGCTTTCTTT
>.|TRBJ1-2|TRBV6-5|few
CASSYSLSGSYGYTF
TGTGCCAGCAGTTACTCATTATCAGGAAGCTATGGCTACACCTTC
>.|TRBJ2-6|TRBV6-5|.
CASSPGSGANVLTF
TGTGCCAGCAGTCCAGGATCTGGGGCCAACGTCCTGACTTTC
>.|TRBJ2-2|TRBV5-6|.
CASSRGVRGTGELFF
TGTGCCAGCAGCCGGGGGGTCAGGGGCACCGGGGAGCTGTTTTTT
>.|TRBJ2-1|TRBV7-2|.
CASSPRGSSYNEQFF
TGTGCCAGCAGCCCCCGGGGTAGCTCCTACAATGAGCAGTTCTTC
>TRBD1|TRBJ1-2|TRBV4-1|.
CASSQDPSGQGAINYGCTF
TGCGCCAGCAGCCAAGATCCCTCGGGACAGGGGGCTATTAACTATGGCTGCACCTTC
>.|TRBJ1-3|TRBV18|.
CASSPPILEAGNTIYF
TGTGCCAGCTCACCACCGATATTGGAGGCTGGAAACACCATATATTTT
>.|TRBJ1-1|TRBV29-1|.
CSVERATEAFF
TGCAGCGTTGAGCGGGCCACTGAAGCTTTCTTT
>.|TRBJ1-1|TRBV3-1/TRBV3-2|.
CASSQVARVRAPMNTEAFF
TGTGCCAGCAGCCAAGTGGCTAGGGTTCGGGCGCCTATGAACACTGAAGCTTTCTTT
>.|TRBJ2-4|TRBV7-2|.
CASSFWGSASAENIQYF
TGTGCCAGCAGCTTTTGGGGAAGCGCTAGCGCCGAAAACATTCAGTACTTC
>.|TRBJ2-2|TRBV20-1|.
CSASRTGELFF
TGCAGTGCTAGTCGAACCGGGGAGCTGTTTTTT
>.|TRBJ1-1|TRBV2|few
CASDFEQGSGEAFF
TGTGCCAGCGACTTTGAGCAGGGGTCGGGTGAAGCTTTCTTT
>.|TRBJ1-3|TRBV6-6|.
CASSRGGSGNTIYF
TGTGCCAGCAGCCGGGGAGGCTCTGGAAACACCATATATTTT
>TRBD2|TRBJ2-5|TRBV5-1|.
CASSGGTSVPGEETQYF
TGCGCCAGCAGCGGGGGGACTAGCGTGCCCGGGGAAGAGACCCAGTACTTC
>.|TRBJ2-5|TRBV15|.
CATSRGAEETQYF
TGTGCCACCAGCAGAGGCGCGGAAGAGACCCAGTACTTC
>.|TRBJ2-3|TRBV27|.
CASRQGFTDTQYF
TGTGCCAGCAGGCAAGGGTTTACAGATACGCAGTATTTT
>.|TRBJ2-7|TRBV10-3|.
CAISPEKGNNEQYF
TGTGCCATCAGCCCCGAGAAGGGGAATAACGAGCAGTACTTC
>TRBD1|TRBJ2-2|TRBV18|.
CASSPPPGQGFANTGELFF
TGTGCCAGCTCACCACCCCCGGGACAGGGGTTCGCGAACACCGGGGAGCTGTTTTTT
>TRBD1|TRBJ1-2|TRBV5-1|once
CASSLGDSSYGYTF
TGCGCCAGCAGCTTAGGGGACAGCAGCTATGGCTACACCTTC
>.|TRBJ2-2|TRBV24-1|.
CATSDQWQSNTGELFF
TGTGCCACCAGTGATCAATGGCAGTCGAACACCGGGGAGCTGTTTTTT
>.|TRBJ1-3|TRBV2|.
CATLGGAQGSGNTIYF
TGTGCCACCCTTGGGGGGGCTCAGGGCTCTGGAAACACCATATATTTT
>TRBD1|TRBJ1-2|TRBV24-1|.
CATSELGQGGGYTF
TGTGCCACCAGTGAACTCGGACAGGGGGGTGGCTACACCTTC
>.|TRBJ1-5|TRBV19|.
CASSRAPNQPQHF
TGTGCCAGTAGTAGAGCCCCCAATCAGCCCCAGCATTTT
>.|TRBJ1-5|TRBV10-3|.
CATRETGAYQPQHF
TGTGCCACCCGGGAGACAGGCGCGTATCAGCCCCAGCATTTT
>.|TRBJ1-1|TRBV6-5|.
CASSYVGEGAEAFF
TGTGCCAGCAGTTACGTGGGGGAAGGGGCTGAAGCTTTCTTT
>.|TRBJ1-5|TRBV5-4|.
CASSTGGGNQPQHF
TGTGCCAGCAGTACAGGCGGGGGCAATCAGCCCCAGCATTTT
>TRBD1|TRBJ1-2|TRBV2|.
CASSHLDRQRDYGYTF
TGTGCCAGCAGTCACTTGGACAGGCAACGGGACTATGGCTACACCTTC
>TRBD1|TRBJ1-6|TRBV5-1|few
CASSLGQGVGESPLHF
TGCGCCAGCAGCTTGGGACAGGGGGTTGGAGAATCACCCCTCCACTTT
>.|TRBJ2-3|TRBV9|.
CASSSLGPRTDTQYF
TGTGCCAGCAGCTCTCTAGGCCCCCGCACAGATACGCAGTATTTT
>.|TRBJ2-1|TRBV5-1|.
CASSARQSSYNEQFF
TGCGCCAGCAGCGCGCGCCAGAGCTCCTACAATGAGCAGTTCTTC
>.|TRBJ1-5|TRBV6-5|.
CASSYMGKGNQPQHF
TGTGCCAGCAGTTACATGGGGAAGGGCAATCAGCCCCAGCATTTT
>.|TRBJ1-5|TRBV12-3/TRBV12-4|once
CASSFNSNQPQHF
TGTGCCAGCAGTTTCAACAGCAATCAGCCCCAGCATTTT
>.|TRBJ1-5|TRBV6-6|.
CASRDYSNQPQHF
TGTGCCAGCAGGGATTATAGCAATCAGCCCCAGCATTTT
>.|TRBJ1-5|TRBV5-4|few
CASSSGWNQPQHF
TGTGCCAGCAGCTCCGGTTGGAATCAGCCCCAGCATTTT
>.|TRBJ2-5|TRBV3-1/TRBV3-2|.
CASSPSSETQYF
TGTGCCAGCAGCCCCTCCTCAGAGACCCAGTACTTC
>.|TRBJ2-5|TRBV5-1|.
CASSFQSSDSGGTQYF
TGCGCCAGCAGCTTCCAATCCTCAGACAGCGGAGGGACCCAGTACTTC
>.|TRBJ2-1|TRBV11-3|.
CASSARGGQGKGLAYNEQFF
TGTGCCAGCAGCGCCAGGGGGGGACAGGGAAAGGGACTAGCCTACAATGAGCAGTTCTTC
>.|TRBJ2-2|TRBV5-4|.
CASSSTFLTPVNTGELFF
TGTGCCAGCAGCTCGACTTTTTTGACGCCTGTGAACACCGGGGAGCTGTTTTTT
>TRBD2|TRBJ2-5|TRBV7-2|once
CASSFPGGQETQYF
TGTGCCAGTAGCTTCCCGGGGGGCCAAGAGACCCAGTACTTC
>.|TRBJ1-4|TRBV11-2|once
CASSLAAVSNEKLFF
TGTGCCAGCAGCTTGGCGGCAGTATCGAATGAAAAACTGTTTTTT
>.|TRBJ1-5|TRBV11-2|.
CASSLGQGRNQPQHF
TGTGCCAGCAGCTTAGGGCAGGGGCGTAATCAGCCCCAGCATTTT
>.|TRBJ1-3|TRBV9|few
CASSVGSSGNTIYF
TGTGCCAGCAGCGTAGGAAGTTCTGGAAACACCATATATTTT
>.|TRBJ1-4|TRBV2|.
CASSPRAATNEKLFF
TGTGCCAGCAGTCCCAGGGCAGCCACTAATGAAAAACTGTTTTTT
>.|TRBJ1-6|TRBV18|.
CASSPPRLGRNSPLHF
TGTGCCAGCTCACCACCGCGGTTGGGCCGAAATTCACCCCTCCACTTT
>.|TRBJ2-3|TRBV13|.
CASSFLLAGTDTQYF
TGTGCCAGCAGCTTCCTCTTAGCGGGCACAGATACGCAGTATTTT
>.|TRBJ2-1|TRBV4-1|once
CASSQNWVFEQFF
TGCGCCAGCAGCCAGAATTGGGTGTTTGAGCAGTTCTTC
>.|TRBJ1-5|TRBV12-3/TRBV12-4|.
CASSGSSKQPQHF
TGTGCCAGCTCCGGATCGAGCAAGCAGCCCCAGCATTTT
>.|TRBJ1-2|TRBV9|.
CASSVYKLGSGYTF
TGTGCCAGCAGCGTCTATAAACTCGGTAGCGGCTACACCTTC
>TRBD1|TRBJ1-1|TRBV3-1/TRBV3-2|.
CASSQTDRGEAFF
TGTGCCAGCAGCCAGACGGACAGGGGTGAAGCTTTCTTT
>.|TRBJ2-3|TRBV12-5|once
CASGLVRDGALGDTQYF
TGTGCTAGTGGTTTGGTACGAGACGGGGCCTTGGGAGATACGCAGTATTTT
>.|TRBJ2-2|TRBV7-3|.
CASKPGATGELFF
TGTGCCAGCAAGCCAGGGGCGACCGGGGAGCTGTTTTTT
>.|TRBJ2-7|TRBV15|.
CATSKNFGTHYEQYF
TGTGCCACCAGTAAAAACTTCGGGACCCACTACGAGCAGTACTTC
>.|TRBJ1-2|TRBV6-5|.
CASTIGIGTTTGYTF
TGTGCCAGCACTATCGGGATTGGGACGACTACTGGCTACACCTTC
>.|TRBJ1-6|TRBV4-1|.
CASSQEWYYEQGSYNSPLHF
TGCGCCAGCAGCCAAGAGTGGTACTATGAACAGGGCTCCTATAATTCACCCCTCCACTTT
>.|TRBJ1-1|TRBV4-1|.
CASSQKGVGRETEAFF
TGCGCCAGCAGCCAAAAGGGGGTGGGGCGAGAGACTGAAGCTTTCTTT
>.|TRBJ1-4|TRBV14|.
CASIPDLPNEKLFF
TGTGCCAGCATCCCAGACTTACCTAATGAAAAACTGTTTTTT
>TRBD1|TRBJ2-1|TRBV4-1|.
CASSLGPGQGDNEQFF
TGCGCCAGCAGCTTAGGCCCGGGGCAGGGGGACAATGAGCAGTTCTTC
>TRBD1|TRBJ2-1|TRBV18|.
CASSPLGQGEQFF
TGTGCCAGCTCACCACTGGGACAGGGCGAGCAGTTCTTC
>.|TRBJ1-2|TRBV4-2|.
CASSQGGHYDYTF
TGTGCCAGCAGCCAGGGGGGGCACTATGACTACACCTTC